What follows are 18 T cell receptor beta chains derived from one specimen sequenced in a study of shared T cell receptors in the human thymus (dated by TCRdb to the early 2020s). The library came from the immunoSEQ multiplex PCR assay. TCRdb took over this immuneACCESS table, retaining in-frame rearrangements with V and J assigned. Such tables are incomplete; in checked studies, under half of the missing clones stem from an unresolved V gene, and the remainder is unexplained. The sample table shows some 760,000 clones, and approximately 83% are seen once. 0.008% to 0.011% of the sample belongs to the ten largest clones. This sample also appeared in a second study, on human thymus T cells.

The specimen was thymocytes. All receptors derive from a girl under two years old with a congenital heart defect. Donor details come from another sample of the same person, matched by shared clones.

This clone came up a few times. V is TRBV5-1 and J is TRBJ2-3, with D perhaps matching TRBD1 (6 bases). The CDR3 extends over 19 amino acids. Germline V gene lookup returns CDR1 SGHRS and CDR2 YFSETQ. V was shortened by 0 bases and J by 3 bases, with 23 bases between the two germline ends. DNA for the CDR3: TGCGCCAGCAGCTTGGAAGTGGGGGCCTCCCGAACCTGGACAGATACGCAGTATTTT. The encoded protein is CASSLEVGASRTWTDTQYF.

J is TRBJ1-1 and V is TRBV19; D is perhaps TRBD1 (5 bases). V lost 0 bases to trimming and J lost 2 bases, with 13 bases between them. Germline CDR1 is LNHDA and CDR2 is SQIVND (reference sequence). The CDR3 is 16 residues long. The CDR3: CASSIDLVRGNTEAFF. The DNA for the CDR3 is TGTGCCAGTAGTATAGATCTAGTTAGGGGTAACACTGAAGCTTTCTTT.

The chain carries TRBV5-6 and TRBJ2-7, with 8 nucleotides matching TRBD1. CDR3 size: 18 residues. Per germline, CDR1 SGHDT and CDR2 YYEEEE. V lost 3 bases to trimming and J lost 1 base; unmatched junction nucleotides: 15. CDR3 amino acids: CASSYLSKSRDRSYEQYF. The CDR3 region has the DNA TGTGCCAGCAGCTACTTGTCCAAATCCCGGGACAGGTCCTACGAGCAGTACTTC.

The rearrangement joins TRBV27 to TRBJ1-2; the D is unclear. Trimming shortened V by 2 bases and J by 4 bases, and 11 bases separated the two germline ends. CDR1 is MNHEY, CDR2 SMNVEV, per germline (reference sequence). There are 14 residues in the CDR3. The CDR3 DNA reads as TGTGCCAGCAGTTTAGGCGGGGTGGGCTATGGCTACACCTTC. Its translation: CASSLGGVGYGYTF.

In this sample, this clone turned up a few times. The rearrangement joins TRBV6-5 to TRBJ1-1; TRBD1 agrees at 7 bases. The length of the CDR3 is 15 residues. In germline, CDR1 is MNHEY, CDR2 SVGAGI. V shed 6 bases, J shed 5 bases, and the junction held 12 bases outside the gene matches. CDR3 sequence: CASRPLWDSRTEAFF. The DNA of the CDR3 is TGTGCCAGCAGACCCCTATGGGACAGCCGGACTGAAGCTTTCTTT.

The chain has TRBV10-2 and TRBJ1-6, with D unresolved. The CDR3 extends over 12 amino acids. Trimming removed 7 bases from V and 10 bases from J, with 11 bases in between. Germline V CDR1 and CDR2: WSHSY, SAAADI. CDR3 residues: CASTAFESPLHF. The CDR3 DNA sequence: TGCGCCAGCACCGCATTTGAGTCACCCCTCCACTTT.

V is TRBV5-1 and J is TRBJ1-1, with D possibly matching TRBD1 (6 bases). CDR1 and CDR2 (germline): SGHRS, YFSETQ. The length of the CDR3 is 15 residues. With 4 bases removed from V and 1 base from J, the gap between germline ends came to 14 bases. The CDR3 coding sequence is TGCGCCAGCAGCGCCCAAGGGGGATCGAACACTGAAGCTTTCTTT. Its translation is CASSAQGGSNTEAFF.

This clone was observed a few times. The chain combines TRBV5-1 with TRBJ2-5; 16 nucleotides align to TRBD2. V trimming: 0 bases; J trimming: 5 bases; junction bases outside the gene matches: 7. From germline, CDR1 is SGHRS and CDR2 YFSETQ. This CDR3 has 18 residues. CDR3 sequence reads: CASSLAGTSGGACETQYF. The CDR3 region has the DNA TGCGCCAGCAGCTTGGCCGGGACTAGCGGGGGGGCGTGTGAGACCCAGTACTTC.

The rearrangement uses TRBV6-1 and TRBJ2-7; 9 bases are a match to TRBD1. This CDR3 spans 20 amino acids. CDR1 and CDR2 (germline): MNHNS, SASEGT. Trimming cost V 2 bases and J 0 bases; bases outside gene matches: 17. Written as DNA, the CDR3 is TGTGCCAGCAGTGAACGTAGGGCGGAGACAGGGGGTTCCCTCTCCTACGAGCAGTACTTC. The encoded protein is CASSERRAETGGSLSYEQYF.

This chain links TRBV19 with TRBJ2-7; possible D gene TRBD1, 5 bases. CDR3 length: 14 residues. The germline V gene encodes CDR1 LNHDA and CDR2 SQIVND (reference sequence). V lost 5 bases and J 5 bases, leaving 16 bases between the germline ends. The CDR3 DNA sequence: TGTGCCAGTAGTTCCCTACAGGTCCGGCACGAGCAGTACTTC. Its protein is CASSSLQVRHEQYF.

The chain combines TRBV28 with TRBJ1-1; D ambiguous. V gave up 6 bases and J gave up 4 bases, with 24 bases separating them. The CDR3 has 17 amino acids. Germline V gives CDR1 MDHEN, CDR2 SYDVKM. The CDR3, as DNA: TGTGCCAGCAGCCCACCGCGGGCCCCAGACCGGGGCACTGAAGCTTTCTTT. This gives the protein CASSPPRAPDRGTEAFF.

The chain employs TRBV9 and TRBJ1-1; a possible D gene is TRBD1 (5 bases). The CDR3 is made up of 14 amino acids. The germline gives CDR1 SGDLS, CDR2 YYNGEE. The V end lost 4 bases, the J end lost 3 bases, and 13 bases lay between the germline ends. The CDR3, as DNA: TGTGCCAGCAGCCCGCGAATAGGGGACACTGAAGCTTTCTTT. Translation: CASSPRIGDTEAFF.

DNA of the CDR3: TGTGCCAGCAGTCGACGCCAAACCGGGACAGGCTATGGCTACACCTTC. Its translation: CASSRRQTGTGYGYTF. V usage is TRBV27 and J usage is TRBJ1-2; 8 bases line up with TRBD1. The CDR3 totals 16 residues. Trimming at V came to 5 bases and at J to 4 bases, leaving 12 bases not matched to a gene. Germline V gives CDR1 MNHEY, CDR2 SMNVEV (reference sequence).

This clone was detected a few times. The rearrangement uses TRBV6-5 and TRBJ1-2, with TRBD1 matching 7 bases. This CDR3 is 13 amino acids long. V gave up 6 bases and J gave up 2 bases; unmatched junction bases: 3. Per the germline V gene, CDR1 is MNHEY and CDR2 is SVGAGI. The CDR3 protein is CASSSDRNYGYTF. The CDR3 nucleotides read TGTGCCAGCAGCTCGGACAGGAACTATGGCTACACCTTC.

V gene TRBV5-8 combines with J gene TRBJ2-7; D is undetermined. This CDR3 has 15 amino acids. Germline CDR1 SGHTS, CDR2 YDEGEE. Trimming removed 0 bases at V and 2 bases at J, with 12 bases between. The CDR3 region is CASSLDRQATYEQYF. The CDR3 bases are TGTGCCAGCAGCTTGGATCGGCAGGCAACCTACGAGCAGTACTTC.

This rearrangement joins TRBV7-9 to TRBJ1-1; 8 bases map to TRBD1. The V gene's germline CDR1 is SEHNR and CDR2 FQNEAQ (reference sequence). This CDR3 region has 14 residues. The V segment lost 6 bases and the J segment 3 bases; nucleotides outside the gene matches: 6. The chain's CDR3 is CASRTQGAHTEAFF. CDR3 nucleotide sequence: TGTGCCAGCAGGACCCAGGGGGCTCACACTGAAGCTTTCTTT.

For this clone: The same CDR3 is also encoded by other DNA sequences in this sample. This sequence joins TRBV5-1 and TRBJ1-1; D is perhaps TRBD1 (5 bases). This CDR3 spans 14 amino acids. Germline V gene data show CDR1 as SGHRS and CDR2 as YFSETQ. The V gene lost 5 bases and the J gene lost 1 base, with 12 bases spanning the gap. Here the CDR3 reads CASRRTRGNTEAFF. The CDR3 DNA follows: TGCGCCAGCAGGCGCACAAGGGGGAACACTGAAGCTTTCTTT. The complete variable domain, with remaining parts taken from reference TRBV5-1 and TRBJ1-1, reads KAGVTQTPRYLIKTRGQQVTLSCSPISGHRSVSWYQQTPGQGLQFLFEYFSETQRNKGNFPGRFSGRQFSNSRSEMNVSTLELGDSALYLCASRRTRGNTEAFFGQGTRLTVV.

This sequence joins TRBV7-9 and TRBJ1-1; the D gene is possibly TRBD1 (6 bases). Trimming shortened V by 5 bases and J by 10 bases, and 14 bases separated the two germline ends. The CDR3 spans 12 residues. Germline CDR1 and CDR2: SEHNR and FQNEAQ (reference sequence). CDR3 coding DNA: TGTGCCAGCAGCCTCCGACAGGTAGGAGCTTTCTTT. It yields the protein CASSLRQVGAFF.